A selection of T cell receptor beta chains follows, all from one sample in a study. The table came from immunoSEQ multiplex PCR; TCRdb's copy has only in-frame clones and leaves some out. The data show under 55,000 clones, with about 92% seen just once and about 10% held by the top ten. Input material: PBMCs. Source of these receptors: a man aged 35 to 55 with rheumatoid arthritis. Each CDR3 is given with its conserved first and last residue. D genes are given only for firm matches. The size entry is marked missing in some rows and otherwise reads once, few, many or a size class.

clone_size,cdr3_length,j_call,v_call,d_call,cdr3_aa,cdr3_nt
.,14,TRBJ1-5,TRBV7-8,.,CASSLDGAEQPQHF,TGTGCCAGCAGCCTGGACGGGGCCGAACAGCCCCAGCATTTT
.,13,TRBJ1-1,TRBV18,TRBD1,CASSPMGQEWAFF,TGTGCCAGCTCACCTATGGGACAGGAGTGGGCTTTCTTT
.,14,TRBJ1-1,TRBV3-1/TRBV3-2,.,CASSITGLGTEAFF,TGTGCCAGCAGCATTACAGGGCTGGGGACTGAAGCTTTCTTT
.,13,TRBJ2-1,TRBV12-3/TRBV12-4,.,CASRFNSGNEQFF,TGTGCCAGCAGGTTCAACAGTGGTAATGAGCAGTTCTTC
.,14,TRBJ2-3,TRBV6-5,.,CAVGGLVGTDTQYF,TGTGCCGTGGGTGGGCTAGTCGGCACAGATACGCAGTATTTT
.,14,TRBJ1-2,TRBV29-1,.,CSVEEIEGNYGYTF,TGCAGCGTTGAAGAAATAGAGGGGAACTATGGCTACACCTTC
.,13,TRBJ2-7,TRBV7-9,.,CASSPGATYEQYF,TGTGCCAGCAGCCCGGGAGCCACCTACGAGCAGTACTTC
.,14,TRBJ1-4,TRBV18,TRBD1,CASSRDRGNEKLFF,TGTGCCAGCTCACGGGACAGGGGGAATGAAAAACTGTTTTTT
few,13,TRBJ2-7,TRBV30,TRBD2,CAGRLAGSYEQYF,TGTGCCGGCCGGCTAGCGGGTTCGTACGAGCAGTACTTC
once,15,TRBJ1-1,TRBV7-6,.,CASSLVVFQNTEAFF,TGTGCCAGCAGCTTAGTCGTCTTCCAGAACACTGAAGCTTTCTTT
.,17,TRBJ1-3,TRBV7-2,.,CASSFNPGLSSGNTIYF,TGTGCCAGCAGCTTCAACCCGGGACTCAGCTCTGGAAACACCATATATTTT
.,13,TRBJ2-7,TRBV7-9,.,CASSLARRDEQYF,TGTGCCAGCAGCTTGGCCAGAAGGGACGAGCAGTACTTC
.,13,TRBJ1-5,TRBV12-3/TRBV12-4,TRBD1,CASTLGQKGSQHF,TGTGCCAGCACCTTGGGACAGAAAGGGTCCCAGCATTTT
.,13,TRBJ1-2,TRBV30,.,CAWSVSGIHGYTF,TGTGCCTGGAGTGTGAGCGGGATCCATGGCTACACCTTC
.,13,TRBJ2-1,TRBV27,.,CASSFQGWNEQFF,TGTGCCAGCAGTTTTCAGGGGTGGAATGAGCAGTTCTTC
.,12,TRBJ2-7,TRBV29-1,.,CSVGDANYEQYF,TGCAGCGTTGGGGACGCCAACTACGAGCAGTACTTC
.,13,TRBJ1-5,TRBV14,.,CASSQGDLQPQHF,TGTGCCAGCAGCCAAGGGGATTTGCAGCCCCAGCATTTT
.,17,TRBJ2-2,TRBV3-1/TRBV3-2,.,CASSPPVWQGIIGELFF,TGTGCCAGCAGCCCGCCTGTTTGGCAGGGGATTATCGGGGAGCTGTTTTTT
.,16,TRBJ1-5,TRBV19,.,CASSIWAVSGAQPQHF,TGTGCCAGTAGTATATGGGCGGTCTCCGGGGCTCAGCCCCAGCATTTT
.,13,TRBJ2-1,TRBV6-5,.,CASSYYRDNEQFF,TGTGCCAGCAGTTACTACCGGGACAATGAGCAGTTCTTC
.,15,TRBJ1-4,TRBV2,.,CASSYPRQLKGKLFF,TGTGCCAGCAGTTACCCCCGACAGCTGAAGGGCAAACTGTTTTTT
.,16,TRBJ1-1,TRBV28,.,CASNSPVRRLNTEAFF,TGTGCCAGCAACTCGCCAGTCAGGCGGCTGAACACTGAAGCTTTCTTT
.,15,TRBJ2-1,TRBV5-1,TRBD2,CASSGTSGFYNEQFF,TGCGCCAGCTCCGGGACTAGCGGGTTCTACAATGAGCAGTTCTTC
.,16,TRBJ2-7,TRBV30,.,CAWSVLGQGGSYEQYF,TGTGCCTGGAGTGTACTGGGGCAGGGTGGGTCCTACGAGCAGTACTTC
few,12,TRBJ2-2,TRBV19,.,CAIEGITGELFF,TGTGCCATCGAGGGGATCACCGGGGAGCTGTTTTTT
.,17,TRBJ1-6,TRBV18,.,CASSPQATRASNSPLHF,TGTGCCAGCTCCCCCCAGGCCACCAGGGCCTCCAATTCACCCCTCCACTTT
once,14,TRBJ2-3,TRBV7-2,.,CASSLLDLRDTQYF,TGTGCCAGCAGCTTACTCGATCTACGAGATACGCAGTATTTT
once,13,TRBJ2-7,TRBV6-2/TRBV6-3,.,CASSYRINYEQYF,TGTGCCAGCAGTTACCGGATAAACTACGAGCAGTACTTC
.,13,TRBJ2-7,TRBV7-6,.,CASSLRGKNEQYF,TGTGCCAGCAGCTTAAGGGGTAAAAACGAGCAGTACTTC
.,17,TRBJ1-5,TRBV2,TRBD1,CASSRTTGKASNQPQHF,TGTGCCAGCAGTCGGACGACAGGGAAAGCAAGTAATCAGCCCCAGCATTTT
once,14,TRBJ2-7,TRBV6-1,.,CASSEGPVTYEQYF,TGTGCCAGCAGTGAAGGGCCAGTCACCTACGAGCAGTACTTC
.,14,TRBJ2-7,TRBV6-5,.,CASRPTGSGNEQYF,TGTGCCAGCAGACCCACCGGGAGTGGAAACGAGCAGTACTTC
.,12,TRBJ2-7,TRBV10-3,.,CAISYRADEQYF,TGTGCCATCAGTTACCGGGCGGACGAGCAGTACTTC
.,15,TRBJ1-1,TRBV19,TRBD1,CASSPRTGLNTEAFF,TGTGCCAGTAGTCCCAGGACAGGGTTGAACACTGAAGCTTTCTTT
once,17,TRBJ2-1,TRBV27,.,CASSLRYDVRSYNEQFF,TGTGCCAGCAGTTTGAGATATGACGTTAGATCCTACAATGAGCAGTTCTTC
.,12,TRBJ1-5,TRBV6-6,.,CAISSGHQPQHF,TGTGCCATCTCCTCGGGGCATCAGCCCCAGCATTTT
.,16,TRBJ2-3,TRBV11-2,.,CASSSLYKTSTDTQYF,TGTGCCAGCAGCTCTTTATACAAGACTAGCACAGATACGCAGTATTTT
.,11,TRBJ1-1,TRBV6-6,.,CASSLDTEAFF,TGTGCCAGCAGTTTGGACACTGAAGCTTTCTTT
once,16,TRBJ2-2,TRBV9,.,CASSPSQGPNTGELFF,TGTGCCAGCAGCCCCAGTCAGGGACCGAACACCGGGGAGCTGTTTTTT
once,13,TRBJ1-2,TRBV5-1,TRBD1,CASSLQGDYGYTF,TGCGCCAGCAGCTTGCAGGGGGACTATGGCTACACCTTC
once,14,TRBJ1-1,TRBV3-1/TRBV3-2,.,CASSQYSSNTEAFF,TGTGCCAGCAGCCAGTACAGTTCGAACACTGAAGCTTTCTTT
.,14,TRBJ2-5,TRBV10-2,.,CASSETGLGETQYF,TGCGCCAGCTCCGAGACAGGCTTGGGGGAGACCCAGTACTTC
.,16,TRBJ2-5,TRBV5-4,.,CASSVGTIGVRETQYF,TGTGCCAGCAGCGTCGGAACTATAGGGGTTCGGGAGACCCAGTACTTC
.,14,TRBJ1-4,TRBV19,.,CASSIWIANEKLFF,TGTGCCAGTAGTATTTGGATCGCTAATGAAAAACTGTTTTTT
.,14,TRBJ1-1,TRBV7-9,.,CASSLAAMNTEAFF,TGTGCCAGCAGCTTGGCAGCGATGAACACTGAAGCTTTCTTT
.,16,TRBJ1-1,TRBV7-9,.,CASSLWGGAENTEAFF,TGTGCCAGCAGCTTATGGGGTGGGGCTGAAAACACTGAAGCTTTCTTT
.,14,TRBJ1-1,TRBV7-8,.,CASSPPKGNTEAFF,TGTGCCAGCAGCCCCCCAAAGGGGAACACTGAAGCTTTCTTT
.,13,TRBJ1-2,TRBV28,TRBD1,CASSLEGAPGYTF,TGTGCCAGCAGTTTAGAGGGGGCGCCAGGCTACACCTTC
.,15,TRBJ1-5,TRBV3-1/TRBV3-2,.,CASSQAGYSNQPQHF,TGTGCCAGCAGCCAAGCAGGGTATAGCAATCAGCCCCAGCATTTT
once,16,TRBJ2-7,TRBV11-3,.,CASSVGIGQKTYEQYF,TGTGCCAGCAGCGTAGGAATCGGGCAGAAGACCTACGAGCAGTACTTC
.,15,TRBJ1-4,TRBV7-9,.,CASSLSMLQGEKLFF,TGTGCCAGCAGCTTATCCATGTTGCAGGGAGAAAAACTGTTTTTT
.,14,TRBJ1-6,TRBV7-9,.,CASSSGASNSPLHF,TGTGCCAGCAGCTCAGGGGCTAGTAATTCACCCCTCCACTTT
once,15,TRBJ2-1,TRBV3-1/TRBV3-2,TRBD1,CASSRPGQGYNEQFF,TGTGCCAGCAGCCGTCCGGGACAGGGTTACAATGAGCAGTTCTTC
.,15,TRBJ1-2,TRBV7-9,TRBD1,CASSRGQGAPHGYTF,TGTGCCAGCAGCCGCGGACAGGGGGCGCCCCATGGCTACACCTTC
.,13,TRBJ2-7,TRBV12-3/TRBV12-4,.,CASSLMTLSVEYF,TGTGCCAGCAGTTTAATGACTCTATCGGTTGAGTACTTC
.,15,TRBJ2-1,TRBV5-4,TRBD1,CASSLPGTGVDEQFF,TGTGCCAGCAGCCTTCCCGGGACAGGGGTCGATGAGCAGTTCTTC
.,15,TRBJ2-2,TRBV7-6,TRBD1,CASSSDRGWTGELFF,TGTGCCAGCAGCTCCGACAGGGGGTGGACCGGGGAGCTGTTTTTT
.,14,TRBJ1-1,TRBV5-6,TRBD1,CASSRDRGATEAFF,TGTGCCAGCAGCCGGGACAGGGGAGCCACTGAAGCTTTCTTT
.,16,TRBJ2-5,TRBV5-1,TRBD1,CASSFRDRGFGETQYF,TGCGCCAGCAGCTTCCGGGACAGGGGGTTCGGAGAGACCCAGTACTTC